This T cell receptor (beta chain) derives from a study of blood T cells in healthy people across ages. Next came a second PCR, run for about 7 to 12 cycles, which used a sample-barcoded 5' primer along with a J-beta primer mix. Each CDR3 protein gets one entry after TCRdb re-called the 5' RACE reads with MiXCR. The table records 1.5 million to 1.8 million distinct CDR3 sequences, roughly two fifths of them present only once. This clonotype has a handful of counts. The CDR3 covers 14 residues. The J segment lost 4 bases and the V segment lost 4 bases, leaving 5 bases of the junction unmatched. Germline-derived CDR1 and CDR2 are SEHNR and FQNEAQ (reference sequence).

The origin of this receptor is a woman aged 18-29 years in good health. Sequences were obtained from blood. The chain combines TRBV7-9 with TRBJ1-2, with 8 bases fitting TRBD1. This CDR3 reads CASSSDREAYGYTF. The CDR3 coding sequence is TGTGCCAGCAGCTCGGACAGGGAGGCCTATGGCTACACCTTC.